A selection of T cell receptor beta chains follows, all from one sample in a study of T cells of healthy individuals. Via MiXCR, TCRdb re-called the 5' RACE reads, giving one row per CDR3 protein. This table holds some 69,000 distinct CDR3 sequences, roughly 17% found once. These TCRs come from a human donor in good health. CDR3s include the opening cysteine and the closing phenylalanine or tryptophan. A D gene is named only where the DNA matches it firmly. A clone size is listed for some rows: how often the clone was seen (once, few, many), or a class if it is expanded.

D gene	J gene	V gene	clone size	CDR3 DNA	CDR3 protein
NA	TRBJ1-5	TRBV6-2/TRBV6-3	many	TGTGCCAGCAGTTCTCGGAGGGCTGGGTATCAGCCCCAGCATTTT	CASSSRRAGYQPQHF
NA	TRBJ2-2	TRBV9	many	TGTGCCAGCAGCGTAGAAGCCAGGGGGGACACCGGGGAGCTGTTTTTT	CASSVEARGDTGELFF
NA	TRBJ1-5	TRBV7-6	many	TGTGCCAGCAGCTTAGCGACAGGCGGGCAGCCCCAGCATTTT	CASSLATGGQPQHF
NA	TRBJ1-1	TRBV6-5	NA	TGTGCCAGTCTTGGTGGCAGGGATATGAACACTGAAGCTTTCTTT	CASLGGRDMNTEAFF
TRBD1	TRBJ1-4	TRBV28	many	TGTGCCAGCAGTCCACCCGGGACAGGGAGAGAAAAACTGTTTTTT	CASSPPGTGREKLFF
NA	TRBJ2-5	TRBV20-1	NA	TGCAGTGCTAGACCGGGAGAGACCCAGTACTTC	CSARPGETQYF
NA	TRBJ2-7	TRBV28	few	TGTGCCAGCCAGGGAGTCCACGAGCAGTACTTC	CASQGVHEQYF
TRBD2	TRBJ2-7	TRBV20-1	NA	TGCAGTGCTAGGGCCCAAGGGGAGGGTGGCGAGCAGTACTTC	CSARAQGEGGEQYF
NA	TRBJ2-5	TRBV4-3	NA	TGCGCCAGCAGCCAAGAGGTCCCCATCGAGGAGACGGAGACCCAGTACTTC	CASSQEVPIEETETQYF
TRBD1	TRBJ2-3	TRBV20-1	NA	TGCAGTGCTACCAGGACAGGGGATAGCGCAGATACGCAGTATTTT	CSATRTGDSADTQYF
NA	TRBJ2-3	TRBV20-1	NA	TGCAGTGCTAGTCCTATTGGTGATACGCAGTATTTT	CSASPIGDTQYF
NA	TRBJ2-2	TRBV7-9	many	TGTGCCAGCATCGCAGGGACCGGGGAGCTGTTTTTT	CASIAGTGELFF
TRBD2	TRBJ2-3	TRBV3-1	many	TGTGCCAGCAGCCCAGCCGGGGGGAGAGTGGCAGATACGCAGTATTTT	CASSPAGGRVADTQYF
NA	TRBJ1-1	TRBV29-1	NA	TGCAGCGTTGTGAGGAGAACAAACACTGAAGCTTTCTTT	CSVVRRTNTEAFF
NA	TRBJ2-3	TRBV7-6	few	TGTGCCAGCAGCCTGACACGGTCGAGCGCAGATACGCAGTATTTT	CASSLTRSSADTQYF
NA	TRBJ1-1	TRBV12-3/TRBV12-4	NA	TGTGCCAGCAGTCCCCGGATCAGGTCTGAAGCTTTCTTT	CASSPRIRSEAFF